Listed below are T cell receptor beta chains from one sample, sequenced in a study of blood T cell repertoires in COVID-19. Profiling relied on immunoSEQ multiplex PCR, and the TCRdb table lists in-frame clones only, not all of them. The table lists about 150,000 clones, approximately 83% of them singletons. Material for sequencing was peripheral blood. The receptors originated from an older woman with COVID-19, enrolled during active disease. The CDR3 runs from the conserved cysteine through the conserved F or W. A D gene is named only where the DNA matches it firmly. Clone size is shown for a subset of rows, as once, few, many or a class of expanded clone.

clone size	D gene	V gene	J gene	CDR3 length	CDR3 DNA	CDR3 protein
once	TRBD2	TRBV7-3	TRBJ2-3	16	TGTGCCAGCAGCTTACGGGTTAGCGGGAGCGCAGATACGCAGTATTTT	CASSLRVSGSADTQYF
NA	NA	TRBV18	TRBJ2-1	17	TGTGCCAGCTCACCTATGAACCAGCGGGCCTATGGGAATGAGCAGTTCTTC	CASSPMNQRAYGNEQFF
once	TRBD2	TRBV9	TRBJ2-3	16	TGTGCCAGCAGCGTAGCGGTAGCGGGGGGGTTAGATACGCAGTATTTT	CASSVAVAGGLDTQYF
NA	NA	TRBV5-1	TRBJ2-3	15	TGCGCCAGCAGCCCCCGGGGTAGCGGTACAGATACGCAGTATTTT	CASSPRGSGTDTQYF
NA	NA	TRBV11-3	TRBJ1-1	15	TGTGCCAGCAGCTCAGGCCCCTCCATGAACACTGAAGCTTTCTTT	CASSSGPSMNTEAFF
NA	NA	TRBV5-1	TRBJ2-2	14	TGCGCCAGCAGCTTGGGAGGGAACACCGGGGAGCTGTTTTTT	CASSLGGNTGELFF
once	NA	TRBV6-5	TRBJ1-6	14	TGTGCCAGCAGTTTTCGGGGAGCAGTTTCACCCCTCCACTTT	CASSFRGAVSPLHF
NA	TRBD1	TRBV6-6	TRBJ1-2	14	TGTGCCAGCACACACAGGGGACTCGACTATGGCTACACCTTC	CASTHRGLDYGYTF
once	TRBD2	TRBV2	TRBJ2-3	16	TGTGCCAGCAGTCTGACTAGCGGGGAATACACAGATACGCAGTATTTT	CASSLTSGEYTDTQYF
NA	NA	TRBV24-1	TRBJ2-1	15	TGTGCCACCAGTCGAGCAACAGGGAATTACAATGAGCAGTTCTTC	CATSRATGNYNEQFF
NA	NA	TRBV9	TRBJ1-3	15	TGTGCCAGCAGCGACGACAGCCACTCTGGAAACACCATATATTTT	CASSDDSHSGNTIYF
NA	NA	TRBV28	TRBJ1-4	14	TGTGCCAGCAGTTTGTCAGGGGTTGCAGAAAAACTGTTTTTT	CASSLSGVAEKLFF
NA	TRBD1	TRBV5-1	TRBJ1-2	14	TGCGCCAGCAGCCAAGGGACAGGGACGTATGGCTACACCTTC	CASSQGTGTYGYTF
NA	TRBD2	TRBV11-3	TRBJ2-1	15	TGTGCCAGCAGCTTAGAAGCGGGGGGGGCGAATGAGCAGTTCTTC	CASSLEAGGANEQFF
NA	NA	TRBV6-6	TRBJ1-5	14	TGTGCCAGCAGTTACCCAGGGGACAATCAGCCCCAGCATTTT	CASSYPGDNQPQHF
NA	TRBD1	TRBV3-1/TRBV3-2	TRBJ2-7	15	TGTGCCAGCAGCCAAGATGGGACAGGGTTTTACGAGCAGTACTTC	CASSQDGTGFYEQYF
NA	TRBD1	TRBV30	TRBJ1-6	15	TGTGCCTGGAGGGGACAGGGGACCTATAATTCACCCCTCCACTTT	CAWRGQGTYNSPLHF
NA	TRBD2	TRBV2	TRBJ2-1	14	TGTGCCAGCAGGATGCGGGGGGGCCGAAATGAGCAGTTCTTC	CASRMRGGRNEQFF
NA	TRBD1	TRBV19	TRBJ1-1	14	TGTGCCAGTAGTCCTGGACAGGGGCGCACTGAAGCTTTCTTT	CASSPGQGRTEAFF
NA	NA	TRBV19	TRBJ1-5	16	TGTGCCAGTAGTATAAGTTCCGGGAGGAACAATCAGCCCCAGCATTTT	CASSISSGRNNQPQHF
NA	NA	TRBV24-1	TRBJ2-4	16	TGTGCCACCAGTGAGTTTGACAGGCGCCTCAAAAACATTCAGTACTTC	CATSEFDRRLKNIQYF
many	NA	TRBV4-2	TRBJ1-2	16	TGTGCCAGCAGCCAAGATTTTGCAGGGACTACCTATGGCTACACCTTC	CASSQDFAGTTYGYTF
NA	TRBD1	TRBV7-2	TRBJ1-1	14	TGTGCCAGCAGCCCAGGACAGGGTTGGACTGAAGCTTTCTTT	CASSPGQGWTEAFF
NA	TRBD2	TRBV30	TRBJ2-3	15	TGTGCCTGGAGTGTCCAGCGGGGGGGCCAGGATACGCAGTATTTT	CAWSVQRGGQDTQYF
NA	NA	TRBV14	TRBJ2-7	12	TGTGCCAGTTCCACAGGTACCTACGAGCAGTACTTC	CASSTGTYEQYF
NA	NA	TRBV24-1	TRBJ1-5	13	TGTGCCACCAGTGACTCTCTCAATCAGCCCCAGCATTTT	CATSDSLNQPQHF
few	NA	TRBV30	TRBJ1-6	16	TGTGCCTCTCACAGGCTTTTTGGCTCCTATAATTCACCCCTCCACTTT	CASHRLFGSYNSPLHF
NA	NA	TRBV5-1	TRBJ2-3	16	TGCGCCAGCAGCTTGGTAGGGAGGTCTAGCACAGATACGCAGTATTTT	CASSLVGRSSTDTQYF
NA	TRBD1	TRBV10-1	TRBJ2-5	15	TGCGCCAGCAGCCCGGGACAGGGGATTCGTGAGACCCAGTACTTC	CASSPGQGIRETQYF
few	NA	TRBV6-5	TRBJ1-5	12	TGTGCCAGCAGTACATCCAATCAGCCCCAGCATTTT	CASSTSNQPQHF
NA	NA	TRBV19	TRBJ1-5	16	TGTGCCAGTAGCTTCTTAGGGGGGGAGAACAATCAGCCCCAGCATTTT	CASSFLGGENNQPQHF
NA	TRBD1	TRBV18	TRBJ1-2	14	TGTGCCAGCTCATCACGACAGGGATTGGATGGCTACACCTTC	CASSSRQGLDGYTF
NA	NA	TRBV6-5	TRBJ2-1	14	TGTGCCAGCGCCGCTCGGAGCTCCTACAATGAGCAGTTCTTC	CASAARSSYNEQFF
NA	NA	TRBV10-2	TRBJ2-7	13	TGCGCCAGCAGTGAGGTGCAGGTGGGCGAGCAGTACTTC	CASSEVQVGEQYF
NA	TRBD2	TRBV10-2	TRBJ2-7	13	TGCGCCAGCAGGGGCGGGAGCTCCTACGAGCAGTACTTC	CASRGGSSYEQYF
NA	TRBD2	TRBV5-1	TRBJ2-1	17	TGCGCCAGCAGCTTGGTACTAGCGGGGATCTCCTACAATGAGCAGTTCTTC	CASSLVLAGISYNEQFF
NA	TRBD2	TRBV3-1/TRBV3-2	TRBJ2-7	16	TGTGCCAGCAGCCAACCGCGACTAGCAGGTACCTACGAGCAGTACTTC	CASSQPRLAGTYEQYF
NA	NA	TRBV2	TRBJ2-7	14	TGTGCCAGCAGCTATCGGACAGAAGGCTACGAGCAGTACTTC	CASSYRTEGYEQYF
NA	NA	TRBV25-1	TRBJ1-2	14	TGTGCCAGCAGTGAATTCGAGGGTTCCCGTGGCTACACCTTC	CASSEFEGSRGYTF
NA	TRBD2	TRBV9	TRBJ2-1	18	TGTGCCAGCAGCGCTACCTCAAGAGCGGGTTCGGGGGGCAATGAGCAGTTCTTC	CASSATSRAGSGGNEQFF
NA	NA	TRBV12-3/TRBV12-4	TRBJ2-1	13	TGTGCCAGCAGACCGCAGGCTTACAATGAGCAGTTCTTC	CASRPQAYNEQFF
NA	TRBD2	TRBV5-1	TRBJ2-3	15	TGCGCCAGCAGCCTTTCTAGCGGGGGAGTAGATACGCAGTATTTT	CASSLSSGGVDTQYF
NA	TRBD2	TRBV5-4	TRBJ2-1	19	TGTGCCAGCAGCCGGGGACTAGCGGAGACCCTGAGCTCCTACAATGAGCAGTTCTTC	CASSRGLAETLSSYNEQFF
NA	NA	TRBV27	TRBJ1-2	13	TGTGCCAGCAGTTTTTGGAACTCGGGGGGCTACACCTTC	CASSFWNSGGYTF
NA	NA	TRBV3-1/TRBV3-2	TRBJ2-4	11	TGTGCCAGCAGCCACGGCGGTCATCAGTACTTC	CASSHGGHQYF
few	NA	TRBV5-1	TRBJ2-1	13	TGCGCCAGCAGCTTGGTCCAGGGAGGTGAGCAGTTCTTC	CASSLVQGGEQFF
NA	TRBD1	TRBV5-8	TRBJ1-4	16	TGTGCCAGCCGACCGGGACAGGGGGCAACTAATGAAAAACTGTTTTTT	CASRPGQGATNEKLFF
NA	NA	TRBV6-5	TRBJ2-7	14	TGTGCCAGCAGTTATTCGATTAGCAACTACGAGCAGTACTTC	CASSYSISNYEQYF
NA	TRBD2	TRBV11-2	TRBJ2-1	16	TGTGCCAGCAGCTCCCCCTTAGCGGGATACGGGAATGAGCAGTTCTTC	CASSSPLAGYGNEQFF
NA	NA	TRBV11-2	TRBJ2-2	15	TGTGCCAGCAGCCTACGACAGGGAGGCACCGGGGAGCTGTTTTTT	CASSLRQGGTGELFF
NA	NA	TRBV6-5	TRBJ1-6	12	TGTGCCAGCAGTCCGGGTAATTCGCCCCTCCACTTT	CASSPGNSPLHF
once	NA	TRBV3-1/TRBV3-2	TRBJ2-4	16	TGTGCCAGCAGCCCCGAACAGGGCTTAGCCAAAAACATTCAGTACTTC	CASSPEQGLAKNIQYF
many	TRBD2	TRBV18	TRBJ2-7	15	TGTGCCAGCTCACCGCGCAGCGGGGCTACCTACGAGCAGTACTTC	CASSPRSGATYEQYF
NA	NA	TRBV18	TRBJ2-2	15	TGTGCCAGCTCACCAGGCCAGGGAAGAACCGGGGAGCTGTTTTTT	CASSPGQGRTGELFF
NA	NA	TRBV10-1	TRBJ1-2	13	TGCGCCAGCAGCGGCCAGGGCTCCTATGGCTACACCTTC	CASSGQGSYGYTF
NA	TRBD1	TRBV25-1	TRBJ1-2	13	TGTGCCGGCCGTTCGGGACAGGGCCACGGCTACACCTTC	CAGRSGQGHGYTF
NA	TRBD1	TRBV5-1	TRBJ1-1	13	TGCGCCAGCAGCTCTCAGGGGGACACTGAAGCTTTCTTT	CASSSQGDTEAFF